This T cell receptor beta chain was obtained from a study of blood T cell repertoires in COVID-19. Whole-study context: Acute and convalescent COVID-19 samples came from the United States, Italy and Spain. In each case, the material was cDNA or gDNA derived from T cells, B-cell-depleted T cells, or PBMCs.

Details on this clone: The germline gene is not matched at one end of the junction; a read error may be the cause. This sample also contains other DNA sequences that code for the same CDR3.

As handled by the study authors: Estimation of nucleated cell counts was performed using reference gene primer amplification. Profiling relied on immunoSEQ multiplex PCR, and the TCRdb table lists in-frame clones only, not all of them. D and trimming come from the DNA, and the V and J calls and clone size come from that table. The sample consists of 140,000 to 150,000 clones, approximately 84% of them appearing once. Germline CDR1 is SNHLY and CDR2 is FYNNEI. The CDR3 spans 15 residues. The rearrangement uses TRBV2 and TRBJ1-1; 7 positions agree with TRBD1. The sequence derives from a woman aged 55-69 years with acute or convalescent COVID-19. Sequenced sample: peripheral blood. DNA for the CDR3: TGTGCCAGCAGCGAAGGGGGCTCGCTTAATAGGGGAGCTTTCTTT. It translates to CASSEGGSLNRGAFF.